This is a list of T cell receptor beta chains from one sample in a study of blood T cell repertoires in COVID-19. Sequenced by immunoSEQ multiplex PCR; TCRdb stores in-frame clones only, minus some. The sample consists of fewer than 350,000 clones, roughly 85% of them appearing once. The sample taken for sequencing was PBMCs or T cells enriched from blood (not recorded which). Source of these receptors: a woman in her forties or fifties who had recovered from COVID-19. Each CDR3 is given with its conserved first and last residue. The D gene is left open where the match is weak. Rows give clone size only sometimes, using once, few, many, or a class for an expanded clone.

CDR3aa | CDR3nt | v_gene | len | abundance | d_gene | j_gene
CASSVGITDREAEAFF | TGTGCCAGCAGCGTAGGGATTACGGACAGGGAGGCTGAAGCTTTCTTT | TRBV9 | 16 | NA | TRBD1 | TRBJ1-1
CASSIGGVLRETQYF | TGTGCCAGTAGTATAGGGGGCGTGTTAAGAGAGACCCAGTACTTC | TRBV19 | 15 | NA | NA | TRBJ2-5
CASSRLGNEQFF | TGTGCCAGTTCGAGACTTGGAAATGAGCAGTTCTTC | TRBV6-5 | 12 | NA | NA | TRBJ2-1
CASSPLLGGGYEQYF | TGTGCCAGCTCACCACTACTTGGGGGGGGCTACGAGCAGTACTTC | TRBV18 | 15 | once | TRBD2 | TRBJ2-7
CASIGTSGRRRPNNEQFF | TGTGCCAGCATCGGGACTAGCGGGAGGCGTAGACCAAACAATGAGCAGTTCTTC | TRBV7-9 | 18 | NA | TRBD2 | TRBJ2-1
CASSHGQGGVQPQHF | TGTGCCAGCAGCCACGGACAGGGTGGGGTTCAGCCCCAGCATTTT | TRBV4-2 | 15 | NA | TRBD1 | TRBJ1-5
CASSRTGVYRSAQPQHF | TGTGCCAGCAGTAGAACAGGGGTCTATCGGTCGGCGCAGCCCCAGCATTTT | TRBV27 | 17 | NA | TRBD1 | TRBJ1-5
CSVEPTGAYEQYF | TGCAGCGTTGAACCCACAGGTGCCTACGAGCAGTACTTC | TRBV29-1 | 13 | NA | NA | TRBJ2-7
CAWSVETAGMDEQYF | TGTGCCTGGAGTGTGGAGACAGCAGGCATGGACGAGCAGTACTTC | TRBV30 | 15 | NA | NA | TRBJ2-7
CASSSYRDTEAFF | TGTGCCAGCAGCTCCTACAGGGACACTGAAGCTTTCTTT | TRBV7-2 | 13 | NA | NA | TRBJ1-1
CASSAGLSVETQYF | TGTGCCAGCAGTGCGGGACTATCTGTCGAGACCCAGTACTTC | TRBV6-6 | 14 | NA | TRBD2 | TRBJ2-5
CASSRQGLRETQYF | TGCGCCAGCAGTAGACAGGGGTTGCGGGAGACCCAGTACTTC | TRBV5-1 | 14 | few | TRBD1 | TRBJ2-5
CASRTEQGLLRNSPLHF | TGTGCCAGCAGAACCGAACAGGGCCTGCTGAGAAATTCACCCCTCCACTTT | TRBV28 | 17 | once | NA | TRBJ1-6
CASSVVGGFRETQYF | TGTGCCAGCAGCGTAGTTGGAGGTTTTAGGGAGACCCAGTACTTC | TRBV9 | 15 | NA | NA | TRBJ2-5
CATSEGGNQPQHF | TGTGCCACCAGTGAGGGGGGTAATCAGCCCCAGCATTTT | TRBV24-1 | 13 | NA | NA | TRBJ1-5
CAWRGTSGSQYEQYF | TGTGCCTGGAGGGGGACTAGCGGGAGTCAGTACGAGCAGTACTTC | TRBV30 | 15 | NA | TRBD2 | TRBJ2-7
CASRRDRRPDTQYF | TGTGCCAGTAGACGGGACAGGCGCCCAGATACGCAGTATTTT | TRBV19 | 14 | NA | TRBD1 | TRBJ2-3
CASSSPLGGSSYEQYF | TGTGCCAGCAGTTCGCCTCTGGGTGGGAGCTCCTACGAGCAGTACTTC | TRBV25-1 | 16 | NA | NA | TRBJ2-7
CASSSTYTEAFF | TGTGCCAGCTCATCGACATACACTGAAGCTTTCTTT | TRBV18 | 12 | NA | NA | TRBJ1-1
CSVEGTPRETYNEQFF | TGCAGCGTTGAAGGGACACCCCGAGAAACTTACAATGAGCAGTTCTTC | TRBV29-1 | 16 | NA | NA | TRBJ2-1
CASSPRLSSGLRYEQYF | TGTGCCAGCAGTCCTCGGTTGTCTAGCGGGCTTCGCTACGAGCAGTACTTC | TRBV27 | 17 | NA | TRBD2 | TRBJ2-7
CASSLAPDNTYEQYF | TGTGCCAGCAGCTTAGCGCCGGACAACACCTACGAGCAGTACTTC | TRBV7-7 | 15 | NA | NA | TRBJ2-7
CASSAPGHPSGNTIYF | TGTGCCAGCAGCGCTCCGGGACACCCATCTGGAAACACCATATATTTT | TRBV9 | 16 | NA | NA | TRBJ1-3
CASRRRTESYEQYF | TGTGCCAGCAGACGGAGGACGGAATCCTACGAGCAGTACTTC | TRBV6-5 | 14 | NA | NA | TRBJ2-7
CASSYEDENTEAFF | TGTGCCAGCAGTTACGAGGATGAGAACACTGAAGCTTTCTTT | TRBV6-5 | 14 | NA | NA | TRBJ1-1
CASSLAGTRYGYTF | TGTGCCAGCAGCTTGGCCGGGACAAGATATGGCTACACCTTC | TRBV5-5 | 14 | NA | NA | TRBJ1-2
CASHRQNTGELFF | TGTGCCAGTCATCGACAGAACACCGGGGAGCTGTTTTTT | TRBV2 | 13 | NA | NA | TRBJ2-2
CASSLSPGTPWRASGSYEQYF | TGTGCCAGCTCACTTTCTCCCGGGACACCCTGGAGGGCTAGCGGGAGCTACGAGCAGTACTTC | TRBV18 | 21 | NA | TRBD2 | TRBJ2-7
CASSERPEADTQYF | TGCGCCAGCAGTGAGCGACCGGAGGCAGATACGCAGTATTTT | TRBV10-1 | 14 | NA | NA | TRBJ2-3
CASTRGALSRETQYF | TGTGCCAGCACGCGGGGGGCCCTAAGTAGGGAGACCCAGTACTTC | TRBV28 | 15 | NA | TRBD2 | TRBJ2-5
CASSPTVNQPQHF | TGTGCCAGCAGCCCGACAGTGAATCAGCCCCAGCATTTT | TRBV3-1/TRBV3-2 | 13 | NA | NA | TRBJ1-5
CASSFSQVRVNTEAFF | TGTGCCAGCAGTTTCTCGCAGGTCAGGGTGAACACTGAAGCTTTCTTT | TRBV28 | 16 | NA | NA | TRBJ1-1
CASSGLAGVGQTQYF | TGTGCCAGCAGTGGACTAGCGGGAGTCGGACAGACCCAGTACTTC | TRBV27 | 15 | NA | TRBD2 | TRBJ2-5
CASIGQRSSGNTIYF | TGTGCCAGTATCGGACAGCGTTCCTCTGGAAACACCATATATTTT | TRBV19 | 15 | NA | NA | TRBJ1-3
CASSKDGSGTSNTGELFF | TGTGCCAGCAGCAAAGATGGTTCAGGGACTTCGAACACCGGGGAGCTGTTTTTT | TRBV21-1 | 18 | few | NA | TRBJ2-2
CATSDAPGSGRAKDTQYF | TGTGCCACCAGTGACGCACCGGGGAGCGGGAGGGCGAAAGATACGCAGTATTTT | TRBV24-1 | 18 | once | TRBD2 | TRBJ2-3
CASSQARQETQYF | TGTGCCAGCAGCCAGGCCCGCCAAGAGACCCAGTACTTC | TRBV3-1/TRBV3-2 | 13 | NA | NA | TRBJ2-5
CASSSPPADTQYF | TGCGCCAGCAGCTCCCCGCCGGCAGATACGCAGTATTTT | TRBV4-1 | 13 | NA | NA | TRBJ2-3
CASSEPPLAGSTDTQYF | TGTGCCAGCAGTGAACCCCCCCTAGCGGGGAGCACAGATACGCAGTATTTT | TRBV6-1 | 17 | NA | TRBD2 | TRBJ2-3
CASSPLDNDRGAFF | TGTGCCAGCTCACCACTGGACAACGACCGTGGGGCTTTCTTT | TRBV18 | 14 | NA | NA | TRBJ1-1
CASIMADNEQFF | TGTGCCAGCATAATGGCAGACAATGAGCAGTTCTTC | TRBV6-5 | 12 | NA | NA | TRBJ2-1
CASRAGTPFYEQYF | TGTGCCAGCAGGGCCGGGACACCATTTTACGAGCAGTACTTC | TRBV28 | 14 | few | NA | TRBJ2-7
CASSLIGGVGHNEQFF | TGTGCCAGCAGCTTAATCGGGGGGGTCGGTCACAATGAGCAGTTCTTC | TRBV7-9 | 16 | NA | TRBD2 | TRBJ2-1
CASRSVFREKLFF | TGTGCCAGCAGGTCGGTGTTCCGGGAAAAACTGTTTTTT | TRBV28 | 13 | NA | NA | TRBJ1-4
CASSYQGKTGELFF | TGTGCCAGCAGCTACCAGGGTAAAACCGGGGAGCTGTTTTTT | TRBV11-2 | 14 | NA | NA | TRBJ2-2
CASRSDNSGGARGYTF | TGTGCCAGCAGGTCTGATAACTCAGGGGGCGCGAGGGGCTACACCTTC | TRBV7-9 | 16 | NA | TRBD1 | TRBJ1-2